The clone carrying this T cell receptor (beta chain) was detected a few times. Generated by immunoSEQ multiplex PCR, the TCRdb table keeps only in-frame clones and is missing some. The profile shows roughly 68,000 clones, roughly 92% of them singletons. Per the germline V gene, CDR1 is LNHDA and CDR2 is SQIVND (reference sequence). V was clipped by 10 bases and J by 5 bases; unmatched bases: 12. This CDR3 has 14 residues. The sample belongs to a study of technical replicates of blood from a few donors. The sequencing sample was made of T cells isolated from PBMCs. This chain uses TRBV19 with TRBJ1-1, with 8 bases aligning to TRBD1. This clonotype was sampled from a human donor in good health. Here the CDR3 reads CATVSRTGSTEAFF. The DNA of the CDR3 is TGTGCCACCGTCTCTCGGACAGGGAGTACTGAAGCTTTCTTT.